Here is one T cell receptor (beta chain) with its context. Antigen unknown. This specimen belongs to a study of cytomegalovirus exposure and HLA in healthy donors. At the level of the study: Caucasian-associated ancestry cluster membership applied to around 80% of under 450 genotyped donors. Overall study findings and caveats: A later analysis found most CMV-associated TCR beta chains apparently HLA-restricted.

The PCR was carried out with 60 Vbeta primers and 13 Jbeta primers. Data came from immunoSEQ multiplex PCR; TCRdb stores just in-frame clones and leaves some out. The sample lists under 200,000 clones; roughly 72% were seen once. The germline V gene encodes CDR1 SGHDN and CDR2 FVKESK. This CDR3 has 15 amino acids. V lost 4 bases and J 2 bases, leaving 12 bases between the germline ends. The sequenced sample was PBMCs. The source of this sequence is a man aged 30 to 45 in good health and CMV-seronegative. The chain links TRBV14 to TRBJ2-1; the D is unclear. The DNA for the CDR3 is TGTGCCAGCAGCCCTTTTATGTTAACCTACAATGAGCAGTTCTTC. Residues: CASSPFMLTYNEQFF. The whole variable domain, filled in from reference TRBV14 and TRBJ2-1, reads EAGVTQFPSHSVIEKGQTVTLRCDPISGHDNLYWYRRVMGKEIKFLLHFVKESKQDESGMPNNRFLAERTGGTYSTLKVQPAELEDSGVYFCASSPFMLTYNEQFFGPGTRLTVL.